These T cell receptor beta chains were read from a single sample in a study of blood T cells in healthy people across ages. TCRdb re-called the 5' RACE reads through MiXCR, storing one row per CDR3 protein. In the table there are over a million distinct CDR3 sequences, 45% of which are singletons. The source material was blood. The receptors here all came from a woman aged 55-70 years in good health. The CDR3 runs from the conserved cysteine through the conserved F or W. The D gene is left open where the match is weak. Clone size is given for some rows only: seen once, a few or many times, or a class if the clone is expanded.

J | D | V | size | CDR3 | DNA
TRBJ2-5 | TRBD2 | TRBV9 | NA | CASSVAASGTQETQYF | TGTGCCAGCAGCGTAGCGGCTAGCGGGACCCAAGAGACCCAGTACTTC
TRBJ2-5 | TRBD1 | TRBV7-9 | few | CASSHRGRETQYF | TGTGCCAGCAGCCACAGGGGTAGAGAGACCCAGTACTTC
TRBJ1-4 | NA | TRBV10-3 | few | CAISGGEKLFF | TGTGCCATCAGTGGGGGTGAAAAACTGTTTTTT
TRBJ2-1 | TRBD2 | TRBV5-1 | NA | CASRIAGPSYNEQFF | TGCGCCAGCCGAATAGCGGGGCCCTCCTACAATGAGCAGTTCTTC
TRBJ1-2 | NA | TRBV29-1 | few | CSTRQVNYGYTF | TGCAGCACCAGACAGGTTAACTATGGCTACACCTTC
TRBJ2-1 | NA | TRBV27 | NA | CASSPGKMGQFF | TGTGCCAGCAGTCCCGGGAAAATGGGGCAGTTCTTC
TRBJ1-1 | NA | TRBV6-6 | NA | CASSYSPGQNTEAFF | TGTGCCAGCAGTTACTCTCCGGGACAGAACACTGAAGCTTTCTTT
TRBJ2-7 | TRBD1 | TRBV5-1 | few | CASRPSVGTGNDEQYF | TGCGCCAGCAGGCCTTCTGTTGGGACAGGTAACGACGAGCAGTACTTC
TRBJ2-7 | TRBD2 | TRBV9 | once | CASSVVDSGTYEQYF | TGTGCCAGCAGCGTAGTTGATAGCGGGACCTACGAGCAGTACTTC
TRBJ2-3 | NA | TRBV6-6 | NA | CASSYSLGFTDTQYF | TGTGCCAGCAGTTACTCCCTGGGCTTCACAGATACGCAGTATTTT
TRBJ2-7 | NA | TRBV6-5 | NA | CASSLWRGLNYEQYF | TGTGCCAGCAGCCTGTGGAGGGGGCTGAACTACGAGCAGTACTTC
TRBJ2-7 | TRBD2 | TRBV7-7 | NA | CASSLASGTLYEQYF | TGTGCCAGCAGCTTAGCTAGCGGGACACTCTACGAGCAGTACTTC
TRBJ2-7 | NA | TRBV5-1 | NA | CASRVQASVYEQYF | TGCGCCAGCAGAGTCCAGGCTAGCGTATACGAGCAGTACTTC
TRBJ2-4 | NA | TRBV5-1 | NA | CASSRGQSRQNIQYF | TGCGCCAGCAGCCGAGGACAGAGCAGACAAAACATTCAGTACTTC
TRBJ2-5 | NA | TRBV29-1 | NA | CSVGGRGETQYF | TGCAGCGTTGGGGGGCGAGGGGAGACCCAGTACTTC
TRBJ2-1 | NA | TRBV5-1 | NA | CASNIRPANNEQFF | TGCGCCAGCAATATTCGACCCGCTAACAATGAGCAGTTCTTC
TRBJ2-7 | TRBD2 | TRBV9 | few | CASSVGEREGLYEQYF | TGTGCCAGCAGCGTAGGCGAGCGGGAGGGCCTCTACGAGCAGTACTTC
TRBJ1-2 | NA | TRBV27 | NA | CASSSTPTANYGYTF | TGTGCCAGCAGTTCCACCCCGACAGCAAACTATGGCTACACCTTC
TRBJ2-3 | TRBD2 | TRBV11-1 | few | CASSLVLAESTDTQYF | TGTGCCAGCAGCTTAGTACTAGCGGAAAGCACAGATACGCAGTATTTT
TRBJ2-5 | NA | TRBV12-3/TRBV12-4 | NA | CASSFPQYQETQYF | TGTGCCAGCAGCTTTCCCCAGTACCAAGAGACCCAGTACTTC
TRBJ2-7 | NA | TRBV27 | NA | CATGDGAVPSSYNEQYF | TGTGCCACCGGGGATGGGGCAGTTCCGAGCTCCTACAATGAGCAGTACTTC
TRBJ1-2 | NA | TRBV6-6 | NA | CASSYSVNNYGYTF | TGTGCCAGCAGTTACTCGGTCAACAACTATGGCTACACCTTC
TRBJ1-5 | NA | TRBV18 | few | CASSPGRTQPQHF | TGTGCCAGCTCACCGGGGCGTACCCAGCCCCAGCATTTT
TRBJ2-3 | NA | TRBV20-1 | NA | CRAAGTGTADTQYF | TGCCGTGCCGCGGGAACAGGGACGGCAGATACGCAGTATTTT
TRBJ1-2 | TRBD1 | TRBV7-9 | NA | CASSLGWTGGYGYTF | TGTGCCAGCAGCTTAGGTTGGACAGGGGGCTATGGCTACACCTTC
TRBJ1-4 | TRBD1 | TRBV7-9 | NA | CASSPRDREGLMDEKLFF | TGTGCCAGCAGCCCAAGGGACAGGGAAGGTCTAATGGATGAAAAACTGTTTTTT
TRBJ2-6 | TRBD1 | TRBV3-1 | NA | CASSQGQGKAGANVLTF | TGTGCCAGCAGCCAAGGACAGGGGAAGGCTGGGGCCAACGTCCTGACTTTC
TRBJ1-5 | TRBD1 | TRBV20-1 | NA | CSARDWGSGTGKNQPQHF | TGCAGTGCTAGAGATTGGGGTTCCGGGACAGGGAAAAATCAGCCCCAGCATTTT
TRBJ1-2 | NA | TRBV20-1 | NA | CSAQRATDGYTF | TGCAGTGCCCAAAGGGCGACGGATGGCTACACCTTC
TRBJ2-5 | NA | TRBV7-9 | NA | CASSPVERQETQYF | TGTGCCAGCAGCCCCGTTGAGCGCCAAGAGACCCAGTACTTC
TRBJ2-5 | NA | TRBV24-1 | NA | CATRGQNPGETQYF | TGTGCCACCAGAGGACAGAATCCGGGGGAGACCCAGTACTTC
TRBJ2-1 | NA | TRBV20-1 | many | CSAVGLSSYNEQFF | TGCAGTGCTGTCGGACTCAGCTCCTACAATGAGCAGTTCTTC
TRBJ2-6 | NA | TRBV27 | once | CASSVYSGANVLTF | TGTGCCAGCAGTGTATACTCTGGGGCCAACGTCCTGACTTTC
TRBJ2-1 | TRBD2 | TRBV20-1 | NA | CSARDHQRGPYNEQFF | TGCAGTGCTAGAGATCACCAGCGGGGACCCTACAATGAGCAGTTCTTC
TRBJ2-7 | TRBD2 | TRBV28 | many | CASSFVGLAGGPRNYEQYF | TGTGCCAGCAGTTTTGTGGGACTAGCGGGAGGGCCTCGAAACTACGAGCAGTACTTC
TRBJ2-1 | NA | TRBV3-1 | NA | CASSQGIPHGLGGVNEQFF | TGTGCCAGCAGCCAAGGTATCCCTCACGGACTAGGGGGGGTCAATGAGCAGTTCTTC
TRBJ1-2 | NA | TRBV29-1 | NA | CSANTGGNYGYTF | TGCAGCGCCAACACGGGCGGGAACTATGGCTACACCTTC
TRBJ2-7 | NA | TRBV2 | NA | CASSENPGGYEQYF | TGTGCCAGCAGTGAAAATCCTGGGGGTTACGAGCAGTACTTC
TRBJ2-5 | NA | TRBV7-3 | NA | CASSKAGLGNEQYF | TGTGCCAGCAGCAAGGCGGGGTTGGGCAATGAGCAGTACTTC
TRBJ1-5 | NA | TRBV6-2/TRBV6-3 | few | CASRDSGVRGQPQHF | TGTGCCAGCAGGGATAGTGGGGTGAGGGGTCAGCCCCAGCATTTT
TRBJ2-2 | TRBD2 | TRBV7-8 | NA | CASSPVAGTGELFF | TGTGCCAGCAGCCCCGTAGCGGGCACCGGGGAGCTGTTTTTT
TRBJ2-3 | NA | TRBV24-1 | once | CATSEPRTGATDTQYF | TGTGCCACCAGTGAACCTCGGACTGGGGCCACAGATACGCAGTATTTT